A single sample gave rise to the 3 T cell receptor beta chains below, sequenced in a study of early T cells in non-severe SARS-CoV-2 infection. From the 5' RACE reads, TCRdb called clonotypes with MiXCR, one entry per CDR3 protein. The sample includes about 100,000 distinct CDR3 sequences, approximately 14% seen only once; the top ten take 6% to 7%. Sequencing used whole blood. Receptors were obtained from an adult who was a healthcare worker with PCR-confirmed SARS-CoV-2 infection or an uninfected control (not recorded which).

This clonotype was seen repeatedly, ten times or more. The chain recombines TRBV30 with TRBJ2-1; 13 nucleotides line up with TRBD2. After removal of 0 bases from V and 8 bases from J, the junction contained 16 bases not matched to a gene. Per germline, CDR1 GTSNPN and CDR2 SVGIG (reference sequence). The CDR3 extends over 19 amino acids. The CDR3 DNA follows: TGTGCCTGGAGTGTCCGCCATTGGACTAGCGGGAGAAGGGCGTATGAGCAGTTCTTC. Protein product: CAWSVRHWTSGRRAYEQFF.

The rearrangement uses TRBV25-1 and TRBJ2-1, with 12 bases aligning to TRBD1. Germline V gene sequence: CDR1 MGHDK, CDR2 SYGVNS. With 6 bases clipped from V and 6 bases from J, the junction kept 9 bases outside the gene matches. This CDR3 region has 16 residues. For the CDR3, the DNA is TGTGCCAGCAGCGGGACAGGGGGCAAGGGGGGCAATGAGCAGTTCTTC. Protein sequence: CASSGTGGKGGNEQFF.

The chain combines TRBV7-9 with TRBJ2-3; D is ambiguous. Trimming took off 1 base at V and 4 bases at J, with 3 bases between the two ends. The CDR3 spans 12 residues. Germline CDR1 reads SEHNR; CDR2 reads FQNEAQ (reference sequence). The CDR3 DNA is TGTGCCAGCAGCTTAGAGCCAGATACGCAGTATTTT. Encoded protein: CASSLEPDTQYF.